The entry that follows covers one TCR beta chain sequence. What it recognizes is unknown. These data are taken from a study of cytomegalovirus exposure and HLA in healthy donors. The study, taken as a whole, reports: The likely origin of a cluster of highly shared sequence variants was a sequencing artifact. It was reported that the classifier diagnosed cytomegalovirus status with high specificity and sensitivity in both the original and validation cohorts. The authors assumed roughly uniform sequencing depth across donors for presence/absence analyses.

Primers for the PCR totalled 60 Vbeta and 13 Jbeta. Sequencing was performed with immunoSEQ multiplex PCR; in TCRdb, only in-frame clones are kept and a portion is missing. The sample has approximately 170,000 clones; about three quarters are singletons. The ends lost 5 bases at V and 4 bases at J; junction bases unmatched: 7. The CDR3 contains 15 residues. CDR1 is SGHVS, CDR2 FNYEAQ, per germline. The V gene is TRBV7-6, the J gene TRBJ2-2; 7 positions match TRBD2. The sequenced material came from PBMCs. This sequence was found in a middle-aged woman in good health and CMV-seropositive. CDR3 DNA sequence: TGTGCCAGCAGCCATAAGCGGGGCTTCACCGGGGAGCTGTTTTTT. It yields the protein CASSHKRGFTGELFF.